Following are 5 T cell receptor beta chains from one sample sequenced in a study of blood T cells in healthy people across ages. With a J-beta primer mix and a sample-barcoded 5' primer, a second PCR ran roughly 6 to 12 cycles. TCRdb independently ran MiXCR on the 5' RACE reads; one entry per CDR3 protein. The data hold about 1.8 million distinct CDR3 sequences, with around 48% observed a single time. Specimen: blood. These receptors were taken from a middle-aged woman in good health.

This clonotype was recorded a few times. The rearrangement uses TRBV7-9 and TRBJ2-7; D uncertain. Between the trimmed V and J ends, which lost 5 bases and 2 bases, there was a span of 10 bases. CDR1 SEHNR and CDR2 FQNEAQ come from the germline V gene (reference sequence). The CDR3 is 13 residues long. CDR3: CASSSQATYEQYF. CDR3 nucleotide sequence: TGTGCCAGCAGCAGCCAAGCCACCTACGAGCAGTACTTC.

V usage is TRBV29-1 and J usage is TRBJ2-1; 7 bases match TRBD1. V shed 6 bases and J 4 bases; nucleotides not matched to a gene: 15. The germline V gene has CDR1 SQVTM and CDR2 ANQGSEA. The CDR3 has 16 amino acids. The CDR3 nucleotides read TGCAGCGTCCCAACCCTCTCCGGGACAGCTTACAATGAGCAGTTCTTC. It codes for CSVPTLSGTAYNEQFF.

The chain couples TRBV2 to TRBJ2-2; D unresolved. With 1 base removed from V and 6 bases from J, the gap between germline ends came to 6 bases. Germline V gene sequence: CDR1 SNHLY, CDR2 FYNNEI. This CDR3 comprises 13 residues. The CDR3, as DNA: TGTGCCAGCAGTGAAGAAGTTCCCGGGGAGCTGTTTTTT. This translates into CASSEEVPGELFF.

The chain's CDR3 is CATSRSSGELTDTQYF. CDR3 nucleotide sequence: TGTGCCACCAGCAGAAGTAGCGGGGAACTCACAGATACGCAGTATTTT. This sequence joins TRBV15 and TRBJ2-3; 8 positions match TRBD2. V dropped 2 bases and J dropped 2; count of bases not matched to a gene: 6. Germline V lookup: CDR1 LNHNV, CDR2 YYDKDF (reference sequence). The CDR3 sequence is 16 residues long.

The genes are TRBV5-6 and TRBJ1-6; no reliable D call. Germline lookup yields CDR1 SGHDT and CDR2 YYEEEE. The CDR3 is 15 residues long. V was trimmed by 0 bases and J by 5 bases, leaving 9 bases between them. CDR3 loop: CASSLEVVNNSPLHF. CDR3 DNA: TGTGCCAGCAGCTTGGAGGTAGTCAATAATTCACCCCTCCACTTT.